This T cell receptor (beta chain) comes out of a study of blood T cell repertoires in COVID-19. Study summary: There were acute and convalescent COVID-19 samples, and they came from the United States, Italy and Spain. Sample material is recorded as cDNA or gDNA derived from T cells, B-cell-depleted T cells, or PBMCs.

This clone appeared a few times. With 0 bases clipped from V and 4 bases from J, the junction kept 8 bases outside the gene matches. The CDR3 is 16 residues long. Looked up from germline, CDR1 is SGHTA and CDR2 is FQGNSA. Assay used: immunoSEQ multiplex PCR; TCRdb lists only in-frame clones, some missing. The sample carries 75,000 or so clones, 80% to 85% recorded once. J is TRBJ1-1 and V is TRBV7-2; 7 positions match TRBD1. This sequence was found in an older woman with acute or convalescent COVID-19. The sample taken for sequencing was peripheral blood. The chain's CDR3 is CASSLAGGYSLTEAFF. The CDR3 DNA reads TGTGCCAGCAGCTTAGCAGGGGGCTATAGCCTCACTGAAGCTTTCTTT.